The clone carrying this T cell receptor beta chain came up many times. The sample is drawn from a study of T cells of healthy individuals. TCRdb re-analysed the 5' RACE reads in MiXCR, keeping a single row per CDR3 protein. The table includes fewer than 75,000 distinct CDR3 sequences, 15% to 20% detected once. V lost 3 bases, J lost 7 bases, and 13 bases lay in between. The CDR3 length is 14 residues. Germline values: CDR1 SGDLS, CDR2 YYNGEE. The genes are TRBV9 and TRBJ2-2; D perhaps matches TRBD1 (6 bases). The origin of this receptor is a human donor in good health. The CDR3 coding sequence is TGTGCCAGCAGCGAAACAGGGTTGAGCGGGGAGCTGTTTTTT. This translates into CASSETGLSGELFF.